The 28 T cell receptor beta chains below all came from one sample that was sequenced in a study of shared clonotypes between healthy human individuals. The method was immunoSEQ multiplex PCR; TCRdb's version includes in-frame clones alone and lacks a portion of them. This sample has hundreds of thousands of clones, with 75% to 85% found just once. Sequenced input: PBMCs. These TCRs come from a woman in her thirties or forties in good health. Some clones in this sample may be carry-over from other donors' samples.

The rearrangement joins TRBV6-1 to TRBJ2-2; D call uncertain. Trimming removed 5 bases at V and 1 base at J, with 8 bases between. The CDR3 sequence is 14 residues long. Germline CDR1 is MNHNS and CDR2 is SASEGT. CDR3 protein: CASSTKRNTGELFF. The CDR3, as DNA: TGTGCCAGCAGTACTAAACGGAACACCGGGGAGCTGTTTTTT.

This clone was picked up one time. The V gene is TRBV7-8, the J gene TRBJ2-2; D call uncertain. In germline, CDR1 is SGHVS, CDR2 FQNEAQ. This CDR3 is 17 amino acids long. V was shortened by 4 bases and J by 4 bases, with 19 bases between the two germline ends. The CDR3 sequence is CASSWSRVFKATGELFF. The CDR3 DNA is TGTGCCAGCAGCTGGTCCCGGGTCTTCAAGGCCACCGGGGAGCTGTTTTTT.

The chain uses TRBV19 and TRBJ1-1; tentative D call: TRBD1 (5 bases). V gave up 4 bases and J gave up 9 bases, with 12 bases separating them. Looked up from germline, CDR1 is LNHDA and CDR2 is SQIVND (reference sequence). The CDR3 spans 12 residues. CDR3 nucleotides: TGTGCCAGTAGTAGTCCAGGGTCGAAAGCTTTCTTT. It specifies CASSSPGSKAFF.

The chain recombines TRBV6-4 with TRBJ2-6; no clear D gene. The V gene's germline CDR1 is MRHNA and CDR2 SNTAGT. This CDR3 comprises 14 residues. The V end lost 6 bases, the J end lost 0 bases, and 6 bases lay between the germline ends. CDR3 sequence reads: CASRASSGANVLTF. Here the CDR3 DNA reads TGTGCCAGCAGAGCCAGCTCTGGGGCCAACGTCCTGACTTTC.

CDR3 amino acids: CASSIARVGPAEQYF. CDR3 sequence (DNA): TGTGCCAGTAGTATAGCGCGGGTGGGTCCCGCAGAGCAGTACTTC. The rearrangement joins TRBV19 to TRBJ2-7, with D maybe TRBD2 (5 bases). CDR1 LNHDA and CDR2 SQIVND come from the germline V gene (reference sequence). V lost 1 base to trimming and J lost 7 bases, with 17 bases between them. This CDR3 contains 15 residues.

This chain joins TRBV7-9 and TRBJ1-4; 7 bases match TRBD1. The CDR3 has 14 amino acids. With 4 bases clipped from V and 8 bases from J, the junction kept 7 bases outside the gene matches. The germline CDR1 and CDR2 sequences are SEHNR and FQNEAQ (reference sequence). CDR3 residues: CASSSQGFGEKLFF. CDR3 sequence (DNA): TGTGCCAGCAGCTCACAGGGGTTTGGGGAAAAACTGTTTTTT.

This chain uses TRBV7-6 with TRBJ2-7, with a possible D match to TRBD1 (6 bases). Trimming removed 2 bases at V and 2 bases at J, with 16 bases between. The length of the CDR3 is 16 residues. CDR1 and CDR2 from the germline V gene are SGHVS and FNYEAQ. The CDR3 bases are TGTGCCAGCAGCTTAAGGACTGGGACATATCCCTACGAGCAGTACTTC. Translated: CASSLRTGTYPYEQYF.

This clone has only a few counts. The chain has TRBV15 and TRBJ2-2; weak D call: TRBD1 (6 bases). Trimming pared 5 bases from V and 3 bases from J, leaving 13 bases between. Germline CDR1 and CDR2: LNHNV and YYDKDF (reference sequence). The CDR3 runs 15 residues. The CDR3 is CATSWGSGDTGELFF. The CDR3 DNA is TGTGCCACCAGCTGGGGCTCAGGGGACACCGGGGAGCTGTTTTTT.

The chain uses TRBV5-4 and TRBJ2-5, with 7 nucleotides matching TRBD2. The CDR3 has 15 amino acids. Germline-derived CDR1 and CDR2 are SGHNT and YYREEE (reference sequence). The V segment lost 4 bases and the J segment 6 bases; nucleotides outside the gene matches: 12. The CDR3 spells CASSPSGTTQQTQYF. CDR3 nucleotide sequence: TGTGCCAGCAGCCCCTCCGGGACTACACAACAGACCCAGTACTTC.

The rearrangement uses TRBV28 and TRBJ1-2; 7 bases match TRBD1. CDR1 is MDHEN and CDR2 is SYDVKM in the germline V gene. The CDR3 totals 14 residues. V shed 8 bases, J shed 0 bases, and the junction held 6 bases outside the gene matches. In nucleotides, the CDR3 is TGTGCCAGCCAGACGACAGGGTCTAACTATGGCTACACCTTC. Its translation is CASQTTGSNYGYTF.

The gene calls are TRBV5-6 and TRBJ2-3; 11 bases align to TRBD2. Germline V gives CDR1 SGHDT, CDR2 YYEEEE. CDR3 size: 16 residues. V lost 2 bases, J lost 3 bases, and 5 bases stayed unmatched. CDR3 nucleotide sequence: TGTGCCAGCAGCTTACTAGCGGGAGCTGTTACAGATACGCAGTATTTT. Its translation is CASSLLAGAVTDTQYF.

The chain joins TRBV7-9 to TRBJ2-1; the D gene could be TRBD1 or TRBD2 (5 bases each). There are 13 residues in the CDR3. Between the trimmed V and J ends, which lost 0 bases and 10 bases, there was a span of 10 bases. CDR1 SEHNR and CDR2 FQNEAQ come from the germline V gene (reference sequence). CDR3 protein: CASSLAGVEEQFF. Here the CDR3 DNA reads TGTGCCAGCAGCTTAGCGGGGGTGGAAGAGCAGTTCTTC.

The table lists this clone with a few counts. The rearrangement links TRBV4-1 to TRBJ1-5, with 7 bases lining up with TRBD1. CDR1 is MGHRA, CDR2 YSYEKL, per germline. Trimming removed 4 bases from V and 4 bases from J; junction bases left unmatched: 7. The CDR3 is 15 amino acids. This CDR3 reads CASSRMTGLNQPQHF. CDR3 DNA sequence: TGCGCCAGCAGCCGGATGACAGGGCTTAATCAGCCCCAGCATTTT.

The CDR3 DNA follows: TGTGCCATCGGGCACGGTTACGAGCAGTACTTC. The encoded protein is CAIGHGYEQYF. The V call is TRBV10-3, the J call TRBJ2-7; the D is unclear. The CDR3 is made up of 11 amino acids. V shed 8 bases and J shed 4 bases, with 9 bases lying between them. CDR1 and CDR2 from the germline V gene are ENHRY and SYGVKD.

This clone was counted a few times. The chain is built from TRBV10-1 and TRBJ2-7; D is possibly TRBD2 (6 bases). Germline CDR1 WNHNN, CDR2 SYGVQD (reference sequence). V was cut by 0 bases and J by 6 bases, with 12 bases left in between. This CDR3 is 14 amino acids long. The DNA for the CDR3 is TGCGCCAGCAGTGAGTCAGGGAGGCTAATCGAGCAGTACTTC. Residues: CASSESGRLIEQYF.

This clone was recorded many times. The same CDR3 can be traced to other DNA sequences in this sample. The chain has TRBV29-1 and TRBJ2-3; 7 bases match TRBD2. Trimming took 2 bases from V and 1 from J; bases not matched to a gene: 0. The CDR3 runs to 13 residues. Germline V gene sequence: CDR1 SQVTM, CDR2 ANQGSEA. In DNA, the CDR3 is TGCAGCGTTGAAACTAGCGGCACAGATACGCAGTATTTT. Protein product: CSVETSGTDTQYF.

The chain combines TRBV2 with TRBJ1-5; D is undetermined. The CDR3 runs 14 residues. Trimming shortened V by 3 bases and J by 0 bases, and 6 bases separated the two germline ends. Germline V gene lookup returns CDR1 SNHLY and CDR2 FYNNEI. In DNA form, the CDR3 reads TGTGCCAGCAGTGAGCTCCCTAGCAATCAGCCCCAGCATTTT. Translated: CASSELPSNQPQHF.

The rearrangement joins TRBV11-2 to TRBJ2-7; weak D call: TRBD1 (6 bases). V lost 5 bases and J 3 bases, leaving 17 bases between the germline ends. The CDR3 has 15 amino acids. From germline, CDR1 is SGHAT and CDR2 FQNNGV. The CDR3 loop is CASSATGTLNYEQYF. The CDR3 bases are TGTGCCAGCAGCGCAACCGGGACATTAAACTACGAGCAGTACTTC.

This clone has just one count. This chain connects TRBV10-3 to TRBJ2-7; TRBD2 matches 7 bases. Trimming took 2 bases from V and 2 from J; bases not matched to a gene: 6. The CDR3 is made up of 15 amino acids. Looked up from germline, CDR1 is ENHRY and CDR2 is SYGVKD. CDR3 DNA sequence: TGTGCCATCAGTGAGGGGGTAGCGGGTGCCTACGAGCAGTACTTC. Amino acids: CAISEGVAGAYEQYF.

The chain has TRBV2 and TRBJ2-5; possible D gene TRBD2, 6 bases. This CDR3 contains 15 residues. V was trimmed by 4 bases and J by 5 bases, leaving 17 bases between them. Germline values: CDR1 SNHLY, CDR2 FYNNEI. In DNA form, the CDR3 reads TGTGCCAGCAGTGGCGGGCTAGCGAGGGGTGAGACCCAGTACTTC. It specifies CASSGGLARGETQYF.

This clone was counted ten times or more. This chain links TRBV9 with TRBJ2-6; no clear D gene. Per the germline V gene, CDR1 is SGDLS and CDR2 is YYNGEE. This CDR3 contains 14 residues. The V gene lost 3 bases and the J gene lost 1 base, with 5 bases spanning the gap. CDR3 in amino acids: CASSEVSGANVLTF. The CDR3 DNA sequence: TGTGCCAGCAGCGAAGTTTCTGGGGCCAACGTCCTGACTTTC.

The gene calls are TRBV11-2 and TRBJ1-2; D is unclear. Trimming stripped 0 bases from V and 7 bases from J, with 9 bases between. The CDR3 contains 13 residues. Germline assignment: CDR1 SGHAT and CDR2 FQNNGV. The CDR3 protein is CASSLDDAGGYTF. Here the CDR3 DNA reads TGTGCCAGCAGCTTAGATGATGCGGGTGGCTACACCTTC.

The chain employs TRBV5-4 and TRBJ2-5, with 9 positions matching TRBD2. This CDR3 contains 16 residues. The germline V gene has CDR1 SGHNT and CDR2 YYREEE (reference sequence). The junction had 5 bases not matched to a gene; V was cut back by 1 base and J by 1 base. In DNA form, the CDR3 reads TGTGCCAGCAGCTTGTTGGCTAGCGGGGCCCAAGAGACCCAGTACTTC. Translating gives CASSLLASGAQETQYF.

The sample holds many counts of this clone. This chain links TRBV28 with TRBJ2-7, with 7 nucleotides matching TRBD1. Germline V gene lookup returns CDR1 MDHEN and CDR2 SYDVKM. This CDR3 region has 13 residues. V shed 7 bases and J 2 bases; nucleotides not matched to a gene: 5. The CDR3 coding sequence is TGTGCCAGCACCAACAGGGGCCCCTACGAGCAGTACTTC. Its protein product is CASTNRGPYEQYF. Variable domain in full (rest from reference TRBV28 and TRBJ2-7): DVKVTQSSRYLVKRTGEKVFLECVQDMDHENMFWYRQDPGLGLRLIYFSYDVKMKEKGDIPEGYSVSREKKERFSLILESASTNQTSMYLCASTNRGPYEQYFGPGTRLTVT.

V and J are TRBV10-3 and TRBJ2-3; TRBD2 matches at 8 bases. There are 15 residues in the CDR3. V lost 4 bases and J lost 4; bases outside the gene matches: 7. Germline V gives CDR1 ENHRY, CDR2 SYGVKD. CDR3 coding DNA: TGTGCCATCAGTGGCGTTAGCGGGACGTCAGATACGCAGTATTTT. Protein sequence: CAISGVSGTSDTQYF.

In DNA, the CDR3 is TGTGCCAGCAGCCCCGGGACAGGGTTAACAGATACGCAGTATTTT. Translation gives CASSPGTGLTDTQYF. J is TRBJ2-3 and V is TRBV28, with TRBD1 identical over 9 bases. The CDR3 runs to 15 residues. V gave up 6 bases and J gave up 3 bases; unmatched junction bases: 7. CDR1 and CDR2 (germline): MDHEN, SYDVKM.

The CDR3 nucleotides are TGTGCCATTAGACAGGGTTCCAACTATGGCTACACCTTC. It specifies CAIRQGSNYGYTF. The chain couples TRBV15 to TRBJ1-2; 7 bases map to TRBD1. The CDR3 runs to 13 residues. The germline V gene encodes CDR1 LNHNV and CDR2 YYDKDF (reference sequence). Trimming cost V 10 bases and J 2 bases; bases outside gene matches: 7.

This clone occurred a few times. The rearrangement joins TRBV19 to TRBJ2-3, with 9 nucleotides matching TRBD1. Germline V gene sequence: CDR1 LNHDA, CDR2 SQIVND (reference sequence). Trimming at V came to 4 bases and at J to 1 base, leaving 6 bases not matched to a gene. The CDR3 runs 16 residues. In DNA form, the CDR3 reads TGTGCCAGTAGTAAAGGCTGGGACAGGGGCACAGATACGCAGTATTTT. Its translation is CASSKGWDRGTDTQYF. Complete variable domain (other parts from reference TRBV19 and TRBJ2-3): DGGITQSPKYLFRKEGQNVTLSCEQNLNHDAMYWYRQDPGQGLRLIYYSQIVNDFQKGDIAEGYSVSREKKESFPLTVTSAQKNPTAFYLCASSKGWDRGTDTQYFGPGTRLTVL.